What follows are 29 T cell receptor beta chains derived from one specimen sequenced in a study of T cell changes during pregnancy in multiple sclerosis (dated 2019 in TCRdb). Library preparation used the immunoSEQ multiplex PCR assay. TCRdb carries this immuneACCESS record with in-frame sequences only. Its versions omit some clonotypes, under half of them owing to an unresolved V gene in the studies checked, with the rest unexplained. Across this sample there are 15,000 to 20,000 clones, with about nine tenths seen only once. The top ten hold 5.5% to 7.5% of the sample. The starting material was CD8+ T cells from peripheral blood mononuclear cells, obtained in the third trimester of pregnancy. The receptors were sampled from a female donor in good health, enrolled as a control in a pregnancy study.

The chain employs TRBV27 and TRBJ2-3; perhaps TRBD1 as D (5 bases). Trimming took 5 bases from V and 5 from J, leaving 8 bases between them. Germline V gene lookup returns CDR1 MNHEY and CDR2 SMNVEV (reference sequence). The CDR3 runs to 12 residues. CDR3 DNA: TGTGCCAGCAGTCCAAGGGGAGATACGCAGTATTTT. Its translation is CASSPRGDTQYF.

This chain uses TRBV4-3 with TRBJ2-3; 9 bases match TRBD2. CDR1 is LGHNA, CDR2 YSLEER, per germline. The CDR3 runs to 16 residues. V lost 4 bases and J lost 4; bases outside the gene matches: 9. CDR3 amino acids: CASSPLARGGSDTQYF. For the CDR3, the DNA is TGCGCCAGCAGCCCCCTTGCGCGGGGGGGCTCAGATACGCAGTATTTT.

The V call is TRBV5-1, the J call TRBJ2-1; perhaps TRBD1 as D (5 bases). V lost 3 bases and J 4 bases, leaving 8 bases between the germline ends. The CDR3 has 13 amino acids. The germline V gene encodes CDR1 SGHRS and CDR2 YFSETQ. The DNA of the CDR3 is TGCGCCAGCAGCTCCGACAGTTACAATGAGCAGTTCTTC. Its protein is CASSSDSYNEQFF.

CDR3 protein: CASSSPGTTSTDTQYF. The CDR3 nucleotides read TGTGCCAGCAGTTCTCCCGGGACAACTAGCACAGATACGCAGTATTTT. The V gene is TRBV27, the J gene TRBJ2-3, with D possibly TRBD1 on 6 matching bases. The CDR3 has 16 amino acids. Germline assignment: CDR1 MNHEY and CDR2 SMNVEV (reference sequence). V lost 4 bases, J lost 0 bases, and 14 bases lay in between.

The rearrangement links TRBV5-1 to TRBJ1-4; D perhaps matches TRBD1 (6 bases). Germline V gene data show CDR1 as SGHRS and CDR2 as YFSETQ. The CDR3 is 15 amino acids. Trimming shortened V by 0 bases and J by 7 bases, and 13 bases separated the two germline ends. This CDR3 is CASSLAGGQGEKLFF. Here the CDR3 DNA reads TGCGCCAGCAGCTTGGCCGGGGGGCAGGGTGAAAAACTGTTTTTT. Combining the CDR3 with reference TRBV5-1 and TRBJ1-4 gives the whole variable domain KAGVTQTPRYLIKTRGQQVTLSCSPISGHRSVSWYQQTPGQGLQFLFEYFSETQRNKGNFPGRFSGRQFSNSRSEMNVSTLELGDSALYLCASSLAGGQGEKLFFGSGTQLSVL.

This chain uses TRBV11-2 with TRBJ1-3; D is perhaps TRBD1 (6 bases). The V and J ends lost 4 bases and 2 bases respectively, with 9 bases between them. This CDR3 has 14 amino acids. Germline V gene data show CDR1 as SGHAT and CDR2 as FQNNGV. The DNA of the CDR3 is TGTGCCAGCAGCTCCACAGGGCCTGGAAACACCATATATTTT. Residues: CASSSTGPGNTIYF.

The chain carries TRBV9 and TRBJ2-5; TRBD2 matches 13 bases. The V gene end was trimmed by 0 bases and the J gene end by 5 bases; junction bases not matched to a gene: 13. CDR3 length: 19 residues. The germline V gene has CDR1 SGDLS and CDR2 YYNGEE. This CDR3 is CASSVALGLAGDHWETQYF. CDR3 in DNA: TGTGCCAGCAGCGTAGCTCTTGGACTAGCGGGGGATCATTGGGAGACCCAGTACTTC.

This rearrangement joins TRBV27 to TRBJ2-7; no clear D gene. The germline gives CDR1 MNHEY, CDR2 SMNVEV (reference sequence). The CDR3 sequence is 13 residues long. V was shortened by 3 bases and J by 5 bases, with 11 bases between the two germline ends. CDR3 sequence (DNA): TGTGCCAGCAGTTTGGGCCCCTCAGACGAGCAGTACTTC. This translates into CASSLGPSDEQYF.

In nucleotides, the CDR3 is TGTGCCAGCAGCGCCGGACTAGAGGATGAGCAGTTCTTC. It yields the protein CASSAGLEDEQFF. The chain is built from TRBV9 and TRBJ2-1, with 7 bases matching TRBD2. J was trimmed by 8 bases and V by 3 bases; bases with no gene match: 5. Germline V gene sequence: CDR1 SGDLS, CDR2 YYNGEE. The CDR3 spans 13 residues.

The chain uses TRBV19 and TRBJ1-2, with 9 bases lining up with TRBD1. The CDR3 loop spans 14 amino acids. CDR1 is LNHDA and CDR2 is SQIVND in the germline V gene (reference sequence). V gave up 3 bases and J gave up 2 bases; unmatched junction bases: 1. CDR3: CASSIGTGNYGYTF. The CDR3 nucleotides are TGTGCCAGTAGTATCGGGACAGGGAACTATGGCTACACCTTC.

The rearrangement joins TRBV30 to TRBJ1-2; 9 nucleotides agree with TRBD1. CDR3 length equals 16 residues. CDR1 is GTSNPN, CDR2 SVGIG, per germline (reference sequence). Trimming at V came to 7 bases and at J to 3 bases, leaving 15 bases not matched to a gene. CDR3 protein: CASLGQGTRYDYGYTF. CDR3 sequence (DNA): TGTGCCTCGCTCGGACAGGGGACGCGATATGACTATGGCTACACCTTC.

The genes are TRBV5-1 and TRBJ1-2, with D perhaps TRBD1 (5 bases). CDR1 SGHRS and CDR2 YFSETQ come from the germline V gene. This CDR3 spans 15 amino acids. The V end was cut by 0 bases, the J end by 3 bases, with 12 bases between. DNA for the CDR3: TGCGCCAGCAGCTTGGAGTGGGGCCAAGACTATGGCTACACCTTC. Translated: CASSLEWGQDYGYTF.

The chain couples TRBV9 to TRBJ1-3; D not resolved. The CDR3 runs to 13 residues. Germline V CDR1 and CDR2: SGDLS, YYNGEE. The V gene lost 7 bases and the J gene lost 0 bases, with 8 bases spanning the gap. The CDR3 loop is CASSSSSGNTIYF. In DNA, the CDR3 is TGTGCCAGCTCTAGCAGCTCTGGAAACACCATATATTTT.

V gene TRBV27 combines with J gene TRBJ1-2; D is perhaps TRBD1 (6 bases). The V and J ends lost 6 bases and 6 bases respectively, with 20 bases between them. Germline-derived CDR1 and CDR2 are MNHEY and SMNVEV (reference sequence). The CDR3 runs to 15 residues. The CDR3 nucleotides are TGTGCCAGCAGCTTAACCCCGGGACAAGTGAATGGCTACACCTTC. This encodes CASSLTPGQVNGYTF.

This clone is classed as medium-sized. CDR3 region: CASSAFPGTDPPLHF. The CDR3 nucleotides are TGTGCCAGCAGCGCCTTCCCCGGGACTGACCCACCCCTCCACTTT. J is TRBJ1-6 and V is TRBV9; D possibly corresponds to TRBD1 (5 bases). The V gene lost 3 bases and the J gene lost 11 bases, with 18 bases spanning the gap. The germline V gene has CDR1 SGDLS and CDR2 YYNGEE. This CDR3 region has 15 residues.

The V gene is TRBV5-4, the J gene TRBJ1-3; D possibly corresponds to TRBD1 (5 bases). Germline V gene data show CDR1 as SGHNT and CDR2 as YYREEE (reference sequence). CDR3 length equals 15 residues. The V and J ends lost 3 bases and 4 bases respectively, with 14 bases between them. The CDR3 DNA follows: TGTGCCAGCAGCTCGTGGATGGGGGGAGGAAACACCATATATTTT. Its translation is CASSSWMGGGNTIYF.

This sequence joins TRBV4-3 and TRBJ1-2; perhaps TRBD1 as D (5 bases). In germline, CDR1 is LGHNA, CDR2 YSLEER. The CDR3 spans 13 residues. With 1 base removed from V and 11 bases from J, the gap between germline ends came to 14 bases. CDR3: CASSQGVRQQYTF. The CDR3 DNA reads as TGCGCCAGCAGCCAAGGGGTCCGACAGCAATACACCTTC.

The V and J genes are TRBV28 and TRBJ2-7; 9 nucleotides match TRBD1. This CDR3 has 15 residues. CDR1 and CDR2 from the germline V gene are MDHEN and SYDVKM. Trimming removed 5 bases from V and 5 bases from J; junction bases left unmatched: 10. The DNA for the CDR3 is TGTGCCAGCAGTGAGCCTCGGGACAGGGCTGACGAGCAGTACTTC. It codes for CASSEPRDRADEQYF.

This rearrangement joins TRBV4-3 to TRBJ2-2, with D possibly being TRBD2 (6 bases). Germline V gene sequence: CDR1 LGHNA, CDR2 YSLEER. V was clipped by 3 bases and J by 7 bases, with 18 bases between them. The CDR3 contains 16 residues. The CDR3 here is CASSQGGGPGNGELFF. As DNA, the CDR3 is TGCGCCAGCAGCCAGGGAGGCGGCCCGGGAAACGGGGAGCTGTTTTTT.

This chain uses TRBV6-1 with TRBJ2-3, with a tentative D call TRBD1 (5 bases). Germline assignment: CDR1 MNHNS and CDR2 SASEGT. V was pared by 2 bases and J by 4 bases, with 10 bases between. This CDR3 has 14 amino acids. CDR3 DNA: TGTGCCAGCAGTGAAACGTACAGGCCAGATACGCAGTATTTT. Translation gives CASSETYRPDTQYF.

V usage is TRBV4-2 and J usage is TRBJ2-7; TRBD1 is a possible D gene (6 bases). This CDR3 is 15 amino acids long. Looked up from germline, CDR1 is LGHNA and CDR2 is YNFKEQ. Trimming stripped 0 bases from V and 1 base from J, with 10 bases between. The CDR3 sequence: CASSQDLDRSYEQYF. The CDR3 DNA sequence: TGTGCCAGCAGCCAAGATTTAGACAGGTCCTACGAGCAGTACTTC.

The chain is built from TRBV19 and TRBJ1-1, with unresolved D. The CDR3 totals 17 residues. Germline loops: CDR1 LNHDA, CDR2 SQIVND (reference sequence). Trimming removed 3 bases at V and 6 bases at J, with 23 bases between. DNA of the CDR3: TGTGCCAGTAGTATTCAAGAACCGACGAGGGTACGCGCTGAAGCTTTCTTT. Translated, it gives CASSIQEPTRVRAEAFF. The whole variable domain, filled in from reference TRBV19 and TRBJ1-1, reads DGGITQSPKYLFRKEGQNVTLSCEQNLNHDAMYWYRQDPGQGLRLIYYSQIVNDFQKGDIAEGYSVSREKKESFPLTVTSAQKNPTAFYLCASSIQEPTRVRAEAFFGQGTRLTVV.

The CDR3 bases are TGTGCCAGTAGTACATCGACAGGAAACACTGAAGCTTTCTTT. It translates to CASSTSTGNTEAFF. J is TRBJ1-1 and V is TRBV19, with D perhaps TRBD1 (6 bases). The length of the CDR3 is 14 residues. The ends were cut back, 4 bases at V and 2 bases at J, with 11 bases in the middle. Germline CDR1 reads LNHDA; CDR2 reads SQIVND (reference sequence).

Points on this clone: This CDR3 is also generated by other DNA sequences in the sample. This chain joins TRBV27 and TRBJ1-6, with TRBD1 identical over 9 bases. Germline values: CDR1 MNHEY, CDR2 SMNVEV (reference sequence). CDR3 size: 14 residues. V lost 4 bases to trimming and J lost 7 bases; unmatched junction nucleotides: 2. Here the CDR3 reads CASSSGQGNSPLHF. Written as DNA, the CDR3 is TGTGCCAGCAGTTCCGGACAGGGGAATTCACCCCTCCACTTT.

CDR3: CASSRGGEYEQYF. CDR3 bases: TGTGCCAGCAGCAGAGGGGGGGAGTACGAGCAGTACTTC. This chain uses TRBV7-2 with TRBJ2-7, with D perhaps TRBD2 (7 bases). The CDR3 sequence is 13 residues long. Per germline, CDR1 SGHTA and CDR2 FQGNSA. V lost 5 bases and J 4 bases, leaving 12 bases between the germline ends. The full variable domain, its missing parts supplied by reference TRBV7-2 and TRBJ2-7, is GAGVSQSPSNKVTEKGKDVELRCDPISGHTALYWYRQSLGQGLEFLIYFQGNSAPDKSGLPSDRFSAERTGGSVSTLTIQRTQQEDSAVYLCASSRGGEYEQYFGPGTRLTVT.

The gene calls are TRBV2 and TRBJ1-5; D perhaps matches TRBD1 (5 bases). Germline V gene lookup returns CDR1 SNHLY and CDR2 FYNNEI. The CDR3 runs 15 residues. Trimming pared 4 bases from V and 5 bases from J, leaving 15 bases between. In DNA form, the CDR3 reads TGTGCCAGCAGTGTAATGGGGTGGGGGGATCAGCCCCAGCATTTT. It specifies CASSVMGWGDQPQHF.

This clone is a singleton in its sample. Because it lacks the conserved phenylalanine or tryptophan at the end, this CDR3 is likely a read error. The V call is TRBV7-8, the J call TRBJ1-5; D is perhaps TRBD1 (5 bases). The V end lost 5 bases, the J end lost 6 bases, and 23 bases lay between the germline ends. CDR3 length: 17 residues. Germline assignment: CDR1 SGHVS and CDR2 FQNEAQ. In DNA, the CDR3 is TGTGCCAGCAGCGAAGTAAGGTTAGGGGATTTAGGTCAGCCCCAGCATCTT. This gives the protein CASSEVRLGDLGQPQHL.

The V and J genes are TRBV27 and TRBJ1-2, with 9 bases aligning to TRBD1. The CDR3 extends over 15 amino acids. V lost 0 bases and J lost 2; bases outside the gene matches: 1. The V gene's germline CDR1 is MNHEY and CDR2 SMNVEV (reference sequence). The CDR3 nucleotides read TGTGCCAGCAGTTTATCCGGGACAGGGAACTATGGCTACACCTTC. The encoded protein is CASSLSGTGNYGYTF.

The chain carries TRBV28 and TRBJ2-7; TRBD1 matches at 11 bases. The V segment lost 2 bases and the J segment 2 bases; nucleotides outside the gene matches: 8. CDR3 size: 17 residues. Germline CDR1 and CDR2: MDHEN and SYDVKM. Here the CDR3 reads CASSLVGQGARPYEQYF. The CDR3 nucleotides are TGTGCCAGCAGTTTAGTCGGACAGGGGGCTCGCCCCTACGAGCAGTACTTC.